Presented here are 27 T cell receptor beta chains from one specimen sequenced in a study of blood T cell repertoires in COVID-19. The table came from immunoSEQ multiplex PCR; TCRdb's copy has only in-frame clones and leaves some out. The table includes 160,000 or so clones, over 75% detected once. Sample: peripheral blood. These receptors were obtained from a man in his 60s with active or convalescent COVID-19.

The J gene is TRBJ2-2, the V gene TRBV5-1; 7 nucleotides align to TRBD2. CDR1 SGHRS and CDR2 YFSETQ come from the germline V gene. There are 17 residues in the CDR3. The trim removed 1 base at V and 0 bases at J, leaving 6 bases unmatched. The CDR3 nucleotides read TGCGCCAGCAGCTTGTTGCCTAGCGGCGCGAACACCGGGGAGCTGTTTTTT. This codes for CASSLLPSGANTGELFF.

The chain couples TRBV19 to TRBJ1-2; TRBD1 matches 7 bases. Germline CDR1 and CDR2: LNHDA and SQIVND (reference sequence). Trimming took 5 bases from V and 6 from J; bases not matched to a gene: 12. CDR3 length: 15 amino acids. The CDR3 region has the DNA TGTGCCAGTAGTGCTCACGCCGACAGGGCGGATGGCTACACCTTC. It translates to CASSAHADRADGYTF.

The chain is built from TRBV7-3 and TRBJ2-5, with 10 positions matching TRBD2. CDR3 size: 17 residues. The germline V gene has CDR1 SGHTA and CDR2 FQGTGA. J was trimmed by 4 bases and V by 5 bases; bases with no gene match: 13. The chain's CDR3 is CASSPGGAGGPLETQYF. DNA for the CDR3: TGTGCCAGCAGCCCTGGCGGAGCGGGGGGGCCTTTAGAGACCCAGTACTTC. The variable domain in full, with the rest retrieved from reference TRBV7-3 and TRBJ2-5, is GAGVSQTPSNKVTEKGKYVELRCDPISGHTALYWYRQSLGQGPEFLIYFQGTGAADDSGLPNDRFFAVRPEGSVSTLKIQRTERGDSAVYLCASSPGGAGGPLETQYFGPGTRLLVL.

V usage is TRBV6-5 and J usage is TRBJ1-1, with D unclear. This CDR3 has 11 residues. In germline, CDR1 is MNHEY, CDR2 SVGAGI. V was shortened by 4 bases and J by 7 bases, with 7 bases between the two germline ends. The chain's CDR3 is CASSSGYEAFF. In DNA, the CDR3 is TGTGCCAGCAGTTCGGGATATGAAGCTTTCTTT.

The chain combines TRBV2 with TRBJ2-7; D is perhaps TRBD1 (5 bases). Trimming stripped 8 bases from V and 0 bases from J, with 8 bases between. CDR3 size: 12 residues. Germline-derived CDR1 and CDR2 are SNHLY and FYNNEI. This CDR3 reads CASGASSYEQYF. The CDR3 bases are TGTGCCAGCGGGGCGAGCTCCTACGAGCAGTACTTC.

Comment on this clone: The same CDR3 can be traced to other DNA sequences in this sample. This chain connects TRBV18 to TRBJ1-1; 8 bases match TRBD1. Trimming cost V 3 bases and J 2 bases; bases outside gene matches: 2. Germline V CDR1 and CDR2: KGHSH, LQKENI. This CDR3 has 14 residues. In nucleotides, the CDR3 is TGTGCCAGCTCACCCGGACAGGGAAACACTGAAGCTTTCTTT. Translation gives CASSPGQGNTEAFF.

The CDR3 nucleotides are TGTGCCAGCAGCTTACAGGGCAATTCACCCCTCCACTTT. Protein product: CASSLQGNSPLHF. The chain couples TRBV11-2 to TRBJ1-6, with D perhaps TRBD1 (5 bases). CDR1 and CDR2 from the germline V gene are SGHAT and FQNNGV. This CDR3 contains 13 residues. V was trimmed by 2 bases and J by 7 bases, leaving 6 bases between them.

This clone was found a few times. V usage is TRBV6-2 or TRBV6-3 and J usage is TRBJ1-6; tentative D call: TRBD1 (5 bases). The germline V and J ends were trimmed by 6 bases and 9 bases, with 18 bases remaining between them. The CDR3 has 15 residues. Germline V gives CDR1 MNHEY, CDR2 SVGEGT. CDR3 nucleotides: TGTGCCAGCAGCGGAATGGCAGGGCGAAGTTCACCCCTCCACTTT. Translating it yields CASSGMAGRSSPLHF.

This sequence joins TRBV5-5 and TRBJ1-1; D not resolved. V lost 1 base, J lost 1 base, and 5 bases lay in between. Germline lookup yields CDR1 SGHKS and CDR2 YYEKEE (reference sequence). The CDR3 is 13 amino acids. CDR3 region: CASSLLWNTEAFF. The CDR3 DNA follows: TGTGCCAGCAGCTTGCTATGGAACACTGAAGCTTTCTTT.

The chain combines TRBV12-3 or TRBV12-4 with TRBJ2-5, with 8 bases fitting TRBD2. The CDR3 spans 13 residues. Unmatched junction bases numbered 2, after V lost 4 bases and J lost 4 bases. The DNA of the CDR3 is TGTGCCAGCAGTTCCGGGGGGGGAGAGACCCAGTACTTC. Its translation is CASSSGGGETQYF.

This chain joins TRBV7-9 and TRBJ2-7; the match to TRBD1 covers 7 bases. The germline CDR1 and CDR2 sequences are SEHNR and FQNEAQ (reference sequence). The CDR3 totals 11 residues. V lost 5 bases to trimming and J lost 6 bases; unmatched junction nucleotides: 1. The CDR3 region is CASSPGGEQYF. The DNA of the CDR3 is TGTGCCAGCAGCCCAGGGGGCGAGCAGTACTTC.

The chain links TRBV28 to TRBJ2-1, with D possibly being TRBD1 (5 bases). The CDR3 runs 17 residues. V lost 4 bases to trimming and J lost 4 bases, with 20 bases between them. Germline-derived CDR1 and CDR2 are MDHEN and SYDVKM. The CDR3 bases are TGTGCCAGCAGTTCTTTTGGGGCTCAAGGCGTTTACAATGAGCAGTTCTTC. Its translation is CASSSFGAQGVYNEQFF.

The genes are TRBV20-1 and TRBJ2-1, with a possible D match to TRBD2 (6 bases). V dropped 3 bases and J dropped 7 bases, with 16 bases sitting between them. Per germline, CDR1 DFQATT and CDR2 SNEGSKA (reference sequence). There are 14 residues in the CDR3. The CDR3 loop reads CSASYSNRGNEQFF. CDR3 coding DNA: TGCAGTGCTAGTTATAGCAACCGGGGGAATGAGCAGTTCTTC.

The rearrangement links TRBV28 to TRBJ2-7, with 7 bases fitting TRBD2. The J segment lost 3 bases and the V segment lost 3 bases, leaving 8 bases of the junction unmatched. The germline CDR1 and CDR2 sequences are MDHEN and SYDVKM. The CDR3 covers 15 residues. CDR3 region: CASSFPPSGSYEQYF. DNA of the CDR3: TGTGCCAGCAGTTTCCCCCCTAGCGGAAGCTACGAGCAGTACTTC.

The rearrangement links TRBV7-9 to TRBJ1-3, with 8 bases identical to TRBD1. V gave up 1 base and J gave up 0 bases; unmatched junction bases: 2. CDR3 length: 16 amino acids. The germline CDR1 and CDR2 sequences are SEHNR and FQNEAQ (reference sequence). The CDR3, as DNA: TGTGCCAGCAGCTTAGGACAGGGGATCTCTGGAAACACCATATATTTT. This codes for CASSLGQGISGNTIYF.

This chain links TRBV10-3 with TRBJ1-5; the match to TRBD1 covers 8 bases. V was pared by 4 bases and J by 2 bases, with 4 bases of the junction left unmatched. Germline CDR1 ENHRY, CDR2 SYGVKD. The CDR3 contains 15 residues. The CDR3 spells CAISAETGGNQPQHF. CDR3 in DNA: TGTGCCATCAGTGCAGAGACAGGGGGCAATCAGCCCCAGCATTTT.

The CDR3, as DNA: TGTGCCAGCAGTGAAAAGGGTAGCGGGGTCTACGAGCAGTACTTC. This gives the protein CASSEKGSGVYEQYF. This chain connects TRBV6-1 to TRBJ2-7; TRBD2 matches 8 bases. This CDR3 is built from 15 residues. V gave up 2 bases and J gave up 3 bases; unmatched junction bases: 6. CDR1 is MNHNS, CDR2 SASEGT, per germline.

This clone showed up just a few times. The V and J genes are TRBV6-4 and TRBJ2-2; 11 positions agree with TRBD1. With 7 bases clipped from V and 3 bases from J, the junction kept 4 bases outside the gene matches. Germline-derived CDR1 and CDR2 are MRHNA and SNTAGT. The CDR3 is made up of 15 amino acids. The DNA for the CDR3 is TGTGCCAGCAAGAAGGGACAGGGGGACACCGGGGAGCTGTTTTTT. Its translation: CASKKGQGDTGELFF.

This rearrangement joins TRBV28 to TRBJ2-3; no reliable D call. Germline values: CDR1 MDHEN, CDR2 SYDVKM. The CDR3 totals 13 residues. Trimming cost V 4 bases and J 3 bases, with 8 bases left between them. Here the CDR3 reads CASSSPGTDTQYF. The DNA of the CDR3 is TGTGCCAGCAGTTCTCCCGGGACAGATACGCAGTATTTT.

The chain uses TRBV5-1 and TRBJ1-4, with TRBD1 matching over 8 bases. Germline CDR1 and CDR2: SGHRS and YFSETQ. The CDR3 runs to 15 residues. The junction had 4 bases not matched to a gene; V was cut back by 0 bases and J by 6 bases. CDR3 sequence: CASSLGRGRDEKLFF. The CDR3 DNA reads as TGCGCCAGCAGCTTGGGCAGGGGGCGAGATGAAAAACTGTTTTTT.

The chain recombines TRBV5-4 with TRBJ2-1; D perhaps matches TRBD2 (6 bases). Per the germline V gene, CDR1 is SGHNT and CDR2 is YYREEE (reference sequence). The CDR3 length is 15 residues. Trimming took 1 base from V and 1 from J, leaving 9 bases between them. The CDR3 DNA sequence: TGTGCCAGCAGCTTGTCCAGCGGGTCCTACAATGAGCAGTTCTTC. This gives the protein CASSLSSGSYNEQFF.

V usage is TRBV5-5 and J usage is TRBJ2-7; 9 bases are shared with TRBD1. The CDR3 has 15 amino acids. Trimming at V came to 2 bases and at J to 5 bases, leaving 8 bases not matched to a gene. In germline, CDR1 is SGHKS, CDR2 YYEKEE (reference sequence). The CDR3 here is CASSFYDRGTNEQYF. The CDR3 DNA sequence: TGTGCCAGCAGCTTTTACGACAGGGGGACCAACGAGCAGTACTTC.

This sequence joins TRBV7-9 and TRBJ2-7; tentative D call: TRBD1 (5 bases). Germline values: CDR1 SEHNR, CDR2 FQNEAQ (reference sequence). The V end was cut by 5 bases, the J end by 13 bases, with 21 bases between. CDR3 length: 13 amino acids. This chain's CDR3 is CASSPGAGSQEYF. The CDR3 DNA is TGTGCCAGCAGCCCTGGAGCAGGGTCACAGGAATACTTC. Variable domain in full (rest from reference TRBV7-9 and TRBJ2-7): DTGVSQNPRHKITKRGQNVTFRCDPISEHNRLYWYRQTLGQGPEFLTYFQNEAQLEKSRLLSDRFSAERPKGSFSTLEIQRTEQGDSAMYLCASSPGAGSQEYFGPGTRLTVT.

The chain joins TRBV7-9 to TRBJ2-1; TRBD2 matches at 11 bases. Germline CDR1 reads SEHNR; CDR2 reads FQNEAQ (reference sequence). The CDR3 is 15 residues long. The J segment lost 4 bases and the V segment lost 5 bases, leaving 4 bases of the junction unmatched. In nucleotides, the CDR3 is TGTGCCAGCAGCCCTACTAGCGGGGGATACAATGAGCAGTTCTTC. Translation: CASSPTSGGYNEQFF.

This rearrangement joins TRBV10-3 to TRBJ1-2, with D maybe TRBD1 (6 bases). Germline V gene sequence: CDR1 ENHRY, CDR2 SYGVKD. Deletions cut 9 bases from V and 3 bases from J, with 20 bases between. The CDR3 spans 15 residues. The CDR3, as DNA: TGTGCCATACCAAGGGGGTCAAACCCGGACTATGGCTACACCTTC. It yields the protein CAIPRGSNPDYGYTF.

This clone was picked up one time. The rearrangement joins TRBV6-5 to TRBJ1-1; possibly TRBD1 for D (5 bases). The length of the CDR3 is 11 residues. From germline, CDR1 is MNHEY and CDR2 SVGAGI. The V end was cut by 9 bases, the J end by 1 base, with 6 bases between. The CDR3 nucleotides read TGTGCCAGTCAGGGGAACACTGAAGCTTTCTTT. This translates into CASQGNTEAFF.

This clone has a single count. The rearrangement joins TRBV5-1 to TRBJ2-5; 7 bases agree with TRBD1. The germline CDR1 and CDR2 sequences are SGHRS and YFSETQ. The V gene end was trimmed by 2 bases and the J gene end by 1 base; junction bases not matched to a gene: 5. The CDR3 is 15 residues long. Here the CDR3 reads CASSLTGATQETQYF. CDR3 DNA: TGCGCCAGCAGCTTAACAGGGGCCACCCAAGAGACCCAGTACTTC.